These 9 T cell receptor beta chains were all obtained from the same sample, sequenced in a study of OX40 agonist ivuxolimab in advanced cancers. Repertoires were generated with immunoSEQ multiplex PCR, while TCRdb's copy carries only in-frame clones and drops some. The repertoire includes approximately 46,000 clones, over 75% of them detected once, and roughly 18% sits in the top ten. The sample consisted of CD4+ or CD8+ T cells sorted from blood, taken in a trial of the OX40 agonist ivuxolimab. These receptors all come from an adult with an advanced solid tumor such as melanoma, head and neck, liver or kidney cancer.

Here the CDR3 reads CASSTWGGTSTDTQYF. CDR3 in DNA: TGTGCCAGCAGCACCTGGGGGGGGACTAGCACAGATACGCAGTATTTT. V and J are TRBV7-6 and TRBJ2-3; TRBD2 aligns across 7 bases. The length of the CDR3 is 16 residues. The V and J ends lost 5 bases and 0 bases, in that order; junction bases with no gene match: 8. Looked up from germline, CDR1 is SGHVS and CDR2 is FNYEAQ. The complete variable domain, with remaining parts taken from reference TRBV7-6 and TRBJ2-3, reads GAGVSQSPRYKVTKRGQDVALRCDPISGHVSLYWYRQALGQGPEFLTYFNYEAQQDKSGLPNDRFSAERPEGSISTLTIQRTEQRDSAMYRCASSTWGGTSTDTQYFGPGTRLTVL.

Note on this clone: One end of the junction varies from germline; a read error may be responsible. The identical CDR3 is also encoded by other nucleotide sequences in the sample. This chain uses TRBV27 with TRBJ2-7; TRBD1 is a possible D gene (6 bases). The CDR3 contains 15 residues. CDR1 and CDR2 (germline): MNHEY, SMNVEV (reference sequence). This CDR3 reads CASSLSLTGRGEQYF. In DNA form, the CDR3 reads TGCGCCAGCAGTTTATCCCTGACAGGTAGGGGCGAGCAGTACTTC.

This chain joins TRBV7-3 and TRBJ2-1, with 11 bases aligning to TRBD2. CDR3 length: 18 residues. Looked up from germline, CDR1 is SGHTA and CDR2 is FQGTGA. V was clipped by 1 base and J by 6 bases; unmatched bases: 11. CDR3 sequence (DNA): TGTGCCAGCAGCTTAAACGGGGAACTAGCGGGGGCGGTCAATGAGCAGTTCTTC. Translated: CASSLNGELAGAVNEQFF.

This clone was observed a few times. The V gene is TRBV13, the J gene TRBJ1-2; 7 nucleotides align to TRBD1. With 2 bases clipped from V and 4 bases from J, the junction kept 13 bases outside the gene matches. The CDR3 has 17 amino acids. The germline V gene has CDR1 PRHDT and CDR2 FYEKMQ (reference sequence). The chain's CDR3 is CASSLRQGGALGYGYTF. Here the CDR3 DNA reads TGTGCCAGCAGCTTAAGACAGGGAGGGGCCCTAGGCTATGGCTACACCTTC.

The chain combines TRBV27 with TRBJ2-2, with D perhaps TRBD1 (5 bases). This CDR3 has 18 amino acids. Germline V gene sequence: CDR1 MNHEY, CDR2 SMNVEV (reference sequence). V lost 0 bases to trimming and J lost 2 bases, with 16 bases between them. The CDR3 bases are TGTGCCAGCAGTTTATCGTTCTTGGCAGGGCTAAACACCGGGGAGCTGTTTTTT. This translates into CASSLSFLAGLNTGELFF.

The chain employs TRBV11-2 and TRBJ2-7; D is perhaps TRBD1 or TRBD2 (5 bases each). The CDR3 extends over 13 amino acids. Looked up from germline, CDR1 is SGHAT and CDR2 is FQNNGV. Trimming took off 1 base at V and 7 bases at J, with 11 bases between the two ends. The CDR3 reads CASSLVFGGEQYV. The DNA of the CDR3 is TGTGCCAGCAGCTTAGTGTTTGGGGGTGAGCAGTACGTC.

CDR3 nucleotides: TGCGCCAGCAGTGACCCAAGGGACGGGATCGAAAAACTGTTTTTT. Encoded protein: CASSDPRDGIEKLFF. The chain uses TRBV10-1 and TRBJ1-4; TRBD1 is a possible D gene (5 bases). CDR1 WNHNN and CDR2 SYGVQD come from the germline V gene (reference sequence). The CDR3 sequence is 15 residues long. The ends were cut back, 3 bases at V and 8 bases at J, with 16 bases in the middle.

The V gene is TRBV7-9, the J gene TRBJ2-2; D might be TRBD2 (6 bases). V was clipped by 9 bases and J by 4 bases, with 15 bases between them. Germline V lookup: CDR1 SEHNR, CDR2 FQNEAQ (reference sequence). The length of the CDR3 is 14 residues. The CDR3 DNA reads TGTGCCAGTCCCCGGAGGGCAGGCACCGGGGAGCTGTTTTTT. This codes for CASPRRAGTGELFF.

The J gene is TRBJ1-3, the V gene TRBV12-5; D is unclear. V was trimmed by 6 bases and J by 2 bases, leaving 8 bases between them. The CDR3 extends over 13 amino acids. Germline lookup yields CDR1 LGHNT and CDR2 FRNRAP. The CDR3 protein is CASGDSAGNTIYF. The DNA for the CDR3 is TGTGCTAGTGGAGACTCAGCTGGAAACACCATATATTTT.